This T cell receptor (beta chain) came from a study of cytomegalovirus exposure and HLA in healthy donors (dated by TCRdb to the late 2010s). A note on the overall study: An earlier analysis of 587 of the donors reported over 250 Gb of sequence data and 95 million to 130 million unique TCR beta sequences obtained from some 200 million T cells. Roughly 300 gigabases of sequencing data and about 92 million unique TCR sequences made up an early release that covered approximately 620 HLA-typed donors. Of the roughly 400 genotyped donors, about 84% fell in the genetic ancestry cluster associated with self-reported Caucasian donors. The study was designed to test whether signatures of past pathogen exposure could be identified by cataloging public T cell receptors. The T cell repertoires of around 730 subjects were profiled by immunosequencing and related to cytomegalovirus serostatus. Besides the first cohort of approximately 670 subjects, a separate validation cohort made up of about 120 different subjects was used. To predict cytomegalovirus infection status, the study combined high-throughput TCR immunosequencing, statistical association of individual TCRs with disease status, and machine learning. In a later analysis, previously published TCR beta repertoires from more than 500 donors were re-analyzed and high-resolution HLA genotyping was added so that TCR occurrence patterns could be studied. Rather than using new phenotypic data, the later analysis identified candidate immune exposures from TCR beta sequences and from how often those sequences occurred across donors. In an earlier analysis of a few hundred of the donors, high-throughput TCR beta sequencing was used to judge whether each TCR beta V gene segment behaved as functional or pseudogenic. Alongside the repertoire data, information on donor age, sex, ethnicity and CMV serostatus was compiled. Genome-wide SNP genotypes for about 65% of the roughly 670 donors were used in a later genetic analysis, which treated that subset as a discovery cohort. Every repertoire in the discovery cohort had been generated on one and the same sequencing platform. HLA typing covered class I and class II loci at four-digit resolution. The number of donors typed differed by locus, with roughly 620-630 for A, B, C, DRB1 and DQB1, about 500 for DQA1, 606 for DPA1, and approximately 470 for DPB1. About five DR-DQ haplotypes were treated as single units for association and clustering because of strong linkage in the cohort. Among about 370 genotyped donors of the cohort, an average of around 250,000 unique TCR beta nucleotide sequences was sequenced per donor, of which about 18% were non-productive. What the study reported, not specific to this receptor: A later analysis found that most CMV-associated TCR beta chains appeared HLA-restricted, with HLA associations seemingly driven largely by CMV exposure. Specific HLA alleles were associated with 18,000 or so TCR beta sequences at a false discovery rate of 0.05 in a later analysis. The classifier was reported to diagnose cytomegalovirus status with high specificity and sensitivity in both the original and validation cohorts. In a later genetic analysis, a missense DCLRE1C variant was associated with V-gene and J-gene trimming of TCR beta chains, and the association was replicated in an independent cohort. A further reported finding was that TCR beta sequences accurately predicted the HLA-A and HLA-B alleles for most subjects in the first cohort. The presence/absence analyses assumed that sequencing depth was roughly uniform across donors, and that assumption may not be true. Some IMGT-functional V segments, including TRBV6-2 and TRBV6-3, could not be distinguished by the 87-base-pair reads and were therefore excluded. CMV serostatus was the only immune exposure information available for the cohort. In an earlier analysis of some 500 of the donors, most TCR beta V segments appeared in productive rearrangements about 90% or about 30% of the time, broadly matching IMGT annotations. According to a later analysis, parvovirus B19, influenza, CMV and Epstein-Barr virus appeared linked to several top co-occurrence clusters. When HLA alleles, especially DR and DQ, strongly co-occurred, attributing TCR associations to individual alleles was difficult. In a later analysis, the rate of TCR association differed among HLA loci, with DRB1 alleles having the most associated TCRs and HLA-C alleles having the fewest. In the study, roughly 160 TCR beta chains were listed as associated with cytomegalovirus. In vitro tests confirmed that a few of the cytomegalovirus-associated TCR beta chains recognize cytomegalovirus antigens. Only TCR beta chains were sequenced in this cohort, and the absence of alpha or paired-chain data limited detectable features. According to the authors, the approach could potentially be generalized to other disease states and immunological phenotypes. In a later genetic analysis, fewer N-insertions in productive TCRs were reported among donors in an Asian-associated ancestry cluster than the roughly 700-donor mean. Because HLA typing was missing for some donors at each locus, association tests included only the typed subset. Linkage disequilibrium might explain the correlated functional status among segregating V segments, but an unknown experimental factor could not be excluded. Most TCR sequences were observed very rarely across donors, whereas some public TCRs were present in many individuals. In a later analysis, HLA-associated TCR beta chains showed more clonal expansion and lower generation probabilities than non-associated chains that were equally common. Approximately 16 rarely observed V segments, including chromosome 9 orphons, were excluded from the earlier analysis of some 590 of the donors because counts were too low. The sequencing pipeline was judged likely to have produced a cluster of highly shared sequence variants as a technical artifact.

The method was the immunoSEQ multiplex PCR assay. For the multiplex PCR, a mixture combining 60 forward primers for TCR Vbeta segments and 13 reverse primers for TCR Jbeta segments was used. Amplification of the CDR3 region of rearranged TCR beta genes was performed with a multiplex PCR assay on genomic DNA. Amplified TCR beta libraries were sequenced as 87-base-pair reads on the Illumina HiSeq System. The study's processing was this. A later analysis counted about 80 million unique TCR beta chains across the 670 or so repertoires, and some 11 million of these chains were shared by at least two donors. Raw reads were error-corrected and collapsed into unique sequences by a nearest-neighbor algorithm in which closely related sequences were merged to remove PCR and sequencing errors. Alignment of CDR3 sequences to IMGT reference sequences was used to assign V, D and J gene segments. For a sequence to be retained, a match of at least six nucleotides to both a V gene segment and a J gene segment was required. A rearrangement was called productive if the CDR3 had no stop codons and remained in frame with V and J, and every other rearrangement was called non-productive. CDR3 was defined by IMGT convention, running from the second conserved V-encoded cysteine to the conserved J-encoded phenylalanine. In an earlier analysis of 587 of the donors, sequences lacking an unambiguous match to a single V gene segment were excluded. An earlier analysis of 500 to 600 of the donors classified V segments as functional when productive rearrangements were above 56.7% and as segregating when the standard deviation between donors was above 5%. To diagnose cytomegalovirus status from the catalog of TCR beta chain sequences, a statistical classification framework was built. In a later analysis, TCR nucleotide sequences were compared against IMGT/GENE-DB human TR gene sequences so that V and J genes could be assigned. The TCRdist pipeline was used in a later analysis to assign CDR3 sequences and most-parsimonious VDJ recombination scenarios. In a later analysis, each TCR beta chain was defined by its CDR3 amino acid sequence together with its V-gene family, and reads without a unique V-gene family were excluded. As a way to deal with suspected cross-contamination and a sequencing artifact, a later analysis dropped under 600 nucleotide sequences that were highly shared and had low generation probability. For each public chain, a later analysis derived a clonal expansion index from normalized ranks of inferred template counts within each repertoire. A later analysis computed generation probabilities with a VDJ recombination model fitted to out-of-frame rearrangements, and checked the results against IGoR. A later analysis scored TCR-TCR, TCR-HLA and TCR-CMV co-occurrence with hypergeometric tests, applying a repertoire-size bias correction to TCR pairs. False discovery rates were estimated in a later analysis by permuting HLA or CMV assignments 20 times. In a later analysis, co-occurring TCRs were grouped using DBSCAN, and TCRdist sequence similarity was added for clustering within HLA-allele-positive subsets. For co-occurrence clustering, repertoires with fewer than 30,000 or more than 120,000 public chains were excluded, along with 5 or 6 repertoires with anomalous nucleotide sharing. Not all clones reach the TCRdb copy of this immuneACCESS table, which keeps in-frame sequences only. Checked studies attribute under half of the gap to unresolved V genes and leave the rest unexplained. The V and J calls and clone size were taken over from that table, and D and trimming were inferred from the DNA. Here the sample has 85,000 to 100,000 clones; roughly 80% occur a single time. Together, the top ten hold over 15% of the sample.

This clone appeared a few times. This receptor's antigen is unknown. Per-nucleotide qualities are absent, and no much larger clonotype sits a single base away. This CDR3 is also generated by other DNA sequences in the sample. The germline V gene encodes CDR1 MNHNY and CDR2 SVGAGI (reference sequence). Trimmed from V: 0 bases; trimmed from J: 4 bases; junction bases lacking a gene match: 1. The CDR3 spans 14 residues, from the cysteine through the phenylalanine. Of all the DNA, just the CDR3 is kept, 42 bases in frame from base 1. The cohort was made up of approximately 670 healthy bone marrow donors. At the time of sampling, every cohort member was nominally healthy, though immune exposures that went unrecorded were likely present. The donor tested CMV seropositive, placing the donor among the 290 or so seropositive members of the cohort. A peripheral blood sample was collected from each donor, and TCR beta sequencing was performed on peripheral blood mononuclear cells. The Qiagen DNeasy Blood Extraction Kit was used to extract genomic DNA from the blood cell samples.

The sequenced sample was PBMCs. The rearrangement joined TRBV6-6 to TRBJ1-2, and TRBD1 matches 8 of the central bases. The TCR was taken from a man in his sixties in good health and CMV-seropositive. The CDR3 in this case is CASSYSTGGYGYTF. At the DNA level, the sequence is TGTGCCAGCAGTTACTCCACAGGGGGCTATGGCTACACCTTC.